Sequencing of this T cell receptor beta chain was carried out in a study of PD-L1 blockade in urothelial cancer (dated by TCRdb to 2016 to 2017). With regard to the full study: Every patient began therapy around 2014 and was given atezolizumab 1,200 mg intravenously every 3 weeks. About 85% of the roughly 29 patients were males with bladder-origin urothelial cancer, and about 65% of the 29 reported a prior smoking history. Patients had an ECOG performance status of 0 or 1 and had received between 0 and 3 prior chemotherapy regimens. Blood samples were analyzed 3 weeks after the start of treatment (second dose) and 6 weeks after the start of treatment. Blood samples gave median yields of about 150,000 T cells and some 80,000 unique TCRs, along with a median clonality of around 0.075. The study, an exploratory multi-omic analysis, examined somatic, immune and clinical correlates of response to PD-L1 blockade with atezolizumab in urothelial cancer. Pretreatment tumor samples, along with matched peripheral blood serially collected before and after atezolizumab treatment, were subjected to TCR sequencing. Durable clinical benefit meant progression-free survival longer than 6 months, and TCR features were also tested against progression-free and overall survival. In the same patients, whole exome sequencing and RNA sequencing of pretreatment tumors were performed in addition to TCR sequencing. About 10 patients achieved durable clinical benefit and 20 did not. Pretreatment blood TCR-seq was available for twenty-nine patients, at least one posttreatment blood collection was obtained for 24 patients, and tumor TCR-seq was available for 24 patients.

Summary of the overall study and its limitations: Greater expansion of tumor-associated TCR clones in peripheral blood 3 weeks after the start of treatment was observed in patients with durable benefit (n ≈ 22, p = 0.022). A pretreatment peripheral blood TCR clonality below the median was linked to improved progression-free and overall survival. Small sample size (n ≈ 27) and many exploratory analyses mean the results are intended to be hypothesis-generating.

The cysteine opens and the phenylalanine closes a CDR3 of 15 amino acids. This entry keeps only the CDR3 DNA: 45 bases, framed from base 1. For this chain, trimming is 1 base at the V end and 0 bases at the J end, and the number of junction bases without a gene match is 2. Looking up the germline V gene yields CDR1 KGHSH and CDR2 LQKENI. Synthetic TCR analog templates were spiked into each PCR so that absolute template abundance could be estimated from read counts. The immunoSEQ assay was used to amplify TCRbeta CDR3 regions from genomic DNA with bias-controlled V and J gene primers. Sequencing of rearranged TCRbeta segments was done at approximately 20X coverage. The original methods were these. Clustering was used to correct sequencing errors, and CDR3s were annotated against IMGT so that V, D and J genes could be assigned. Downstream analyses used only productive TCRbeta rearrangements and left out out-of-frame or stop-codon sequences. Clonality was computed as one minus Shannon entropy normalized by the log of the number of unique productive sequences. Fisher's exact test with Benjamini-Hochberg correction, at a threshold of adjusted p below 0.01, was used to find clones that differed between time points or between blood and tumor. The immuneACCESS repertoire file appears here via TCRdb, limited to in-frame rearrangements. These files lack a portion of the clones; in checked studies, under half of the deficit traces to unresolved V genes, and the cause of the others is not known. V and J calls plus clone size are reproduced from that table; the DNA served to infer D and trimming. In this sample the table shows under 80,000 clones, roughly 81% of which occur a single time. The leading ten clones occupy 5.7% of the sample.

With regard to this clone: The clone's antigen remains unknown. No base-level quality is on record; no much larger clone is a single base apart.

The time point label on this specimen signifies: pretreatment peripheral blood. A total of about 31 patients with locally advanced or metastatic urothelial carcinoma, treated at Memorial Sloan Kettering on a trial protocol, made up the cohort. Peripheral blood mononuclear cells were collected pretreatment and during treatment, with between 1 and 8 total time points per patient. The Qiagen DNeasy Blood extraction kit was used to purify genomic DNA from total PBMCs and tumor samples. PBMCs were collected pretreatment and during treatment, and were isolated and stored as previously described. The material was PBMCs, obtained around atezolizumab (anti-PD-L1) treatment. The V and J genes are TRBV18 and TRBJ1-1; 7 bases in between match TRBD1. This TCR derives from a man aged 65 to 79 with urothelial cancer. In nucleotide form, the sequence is TGTGCCAGCTCACCACTCACAGGGGTGAACACTGAAGCTTTCTTT. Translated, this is CASSPLTGVNTEAFF.